These 9 T cell receptor beta chains came from one sample sequenced in a study of blood T cell repertoires in COVID-19. Profiling relied on immunoSEQ multiplex PCR, and the TCRdb table lists in-frame clones only, not all of them. The table records more than 55,000 clones, 79% of them present only once. The sample comprised peripheral blood. Receptors originate from a human donor in a cohort sampled during active COVID-19.

CDR3 bases: TGCGCCAGCAGCCATGAATCAGGTAGCAATCAGCCCCAGCATTTT. It specifies CASSHESGSNQPQHF. The genes are TRBV4-3 and TRBJ1-5; D is unresolved. Trimming took off 3 bases at V and 0 bases at J, with 9 bases between the two ends. This CDR3 has 15 amino acids. Looked up from germline, CDR1 is LGHNA and CDR2 is YSLEER.

A word on this clone: A read error may account for a junction end that differs from germline. The chain links TRBV11-2 to TRBJ2-5, with a possible D match to TRBD1 (6 bases). The CDR3 runs to 15 residues. In germline, CDR1 is SGHAT, CDR2 FQNNGV. The CDR3 nucleotides are TGTGCCAGCAGCCTAGAGCGGACAGCGCAAGAGACCCAGTACTTC. This codes for CASSLERTAQETQYF. The full variable domain, rest sourced from reference TRBV11-2 and TRBJ2-5, is EAGVAQSPRYKIIEKRQSVAFWCNPISGHATLYWYQQILGQGPKLLIQFQNNGVVDDSQLPKDRFSAERLKGVDSTLKIQPAKLEDSAVYLCASSLERTAQETQYFGPGTRLLVL.

A note on this clone: This sample includes further DNA sequences coding for the same CDR3. The chain couples TRBV11-2 to TRBJ2-5; possibly TRBD1 for D (6 bases). V was shortened by 2 bases and J by 5 bases, with 12 bases between the two germline ends. CDR1 is SGHAT, CDR2 FQNNGV, per germline. CDR3 length: 14 amino acids. As DNA, the CDR3 is TGTGCCAGCAGCTTATCAGGGGCTCGGGAGACCCAGTACTTC. Residues: CASSLSGARETQYF.

This clone was observed a single time. The V call is TRBV13, the J call TRBJ2-3; the D gene is possibly TRBD1 (6 bases). This CDR3 contains 16 residues. Germline CDR1 and CDR2: PRHDT and FYEKMQ (reference sequence). V was cut by 2 bases and J by 2 bases, with 14 bases left in between. This CDR3 is CASSLQDRPTTDTQYF. For the CDR3, the DNA is TGTGCCAGCAGCTTACAAGACAGGCCGACCACAGATACGCAGTATTTT.

By frequency in the sample, this clone is medium-sized. The V and J genes are TRBV16 and TRBJ1-2; D unresolved. The CDR3 is 12 amino acids. Germline-derived CDR1 and CDR2 are KGHSY and FQNENV. The V end lost 0 bases, the J end lost 6 bases, and 5 bases lay between the germline ends. CDR3 sequence (DNA): TGTGCCAGCAGCCAATCGGCAGATGGCTACACCTTC. Protein sequence: CASSQSADGYTF.

The chain joins TRBV4-3 to TRBJ1-2, with a weak D call TRBD1 (5 bases). CDR1 is LGHNA, CDR2 YSLEER, per germline. CDR3 length: 14 residues. The germline V and J ends were trimmed by 1 base and 4 bases, with 10 bases remaining between them. CDR3 sequence: CASSQGRGPYGYTF. CDR3 DNA: TGCGCCAGCAGCCAAGGGCGGGGACCCTATGGCTACACCTTC.

This chain uses TRBV11-1 with TRBJ1-2, with 8 bases aligning to TRBD1. Germline V gene data show CDR1 as SGHAT and CDR2 as FQDESV (reference sequence). This CDR3 comprises 13 residues. The V gene end was trimmed by 6 bases and the J gene end by 5 bases; junction bases not matched to a gene: 5. The CDR3 sequence is CASSSGGFYGYTF. The CDR3 DNA is TGTGCCAGCAGTTCAGGGGGCTTTTATGGCTACACCTTC.

The chain links TRBV14 to TRBJ1-2; 8 bases match TRBD1. With 1 base clipped from V and 8 bases from J, the junction kept 3 bases outside the gene matches. The CDR3 spans 13 residues. Germline V gene lookup returns CDR1 SGHDN and CDR2 FVKESK. This CDR3 is CASSQVTGGGYTF. CDR3 sequence (DNA): TGTGCCAGCAGCCAAGTAACAGGGGGAGGCTACACCTTC.

The chain has TRBV11-3 and TRBJ2-7; 7 bases agree with TRBD2. V lost 5 bases, J lost 3 bases, and 7 bases stayed unmatched. Germline CDR1 and CDR2: SGHNT and YENEEA. The CDR3 consists of 14 residues. In DNA form, the CDR3 reads TGTGCCAGCAGCCCCGGGACTACCGACTACGAGCAGTACTTC. Residues: CASSPGTTDYEQYF.